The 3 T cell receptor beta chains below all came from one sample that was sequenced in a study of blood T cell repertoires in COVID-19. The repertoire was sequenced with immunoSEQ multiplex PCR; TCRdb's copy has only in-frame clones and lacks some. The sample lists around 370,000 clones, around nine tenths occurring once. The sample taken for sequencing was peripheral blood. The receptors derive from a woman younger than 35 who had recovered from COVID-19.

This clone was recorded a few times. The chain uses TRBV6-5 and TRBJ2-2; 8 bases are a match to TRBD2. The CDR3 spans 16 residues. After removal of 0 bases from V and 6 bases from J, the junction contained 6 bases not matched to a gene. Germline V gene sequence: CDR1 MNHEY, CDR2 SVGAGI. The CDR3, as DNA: TGTGCCAGCAGTTACTCTCGGGAGGGGTTATCCGGGGAGCTGTTTTTT. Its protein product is CASSYSREGLSGELFF.

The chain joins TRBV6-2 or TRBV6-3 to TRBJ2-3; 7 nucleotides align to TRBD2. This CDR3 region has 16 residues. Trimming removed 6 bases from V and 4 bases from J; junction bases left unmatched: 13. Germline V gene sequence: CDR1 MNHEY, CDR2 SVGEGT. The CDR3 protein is CASSRPLVAGSDTQYF. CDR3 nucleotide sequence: TGTGCCAGCAGCCGGCCCTTGGTAGCGGGCTCAGATACGCAGTATTTT.

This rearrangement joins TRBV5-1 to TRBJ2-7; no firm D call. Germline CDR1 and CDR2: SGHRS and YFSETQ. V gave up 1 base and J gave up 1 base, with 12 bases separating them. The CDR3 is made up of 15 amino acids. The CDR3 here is CASSLLHRFSYEQYV. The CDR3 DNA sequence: TGCGCCAGCAGCTTGTTGCACAGATTTTCCTACGAGCAGTACGTC.